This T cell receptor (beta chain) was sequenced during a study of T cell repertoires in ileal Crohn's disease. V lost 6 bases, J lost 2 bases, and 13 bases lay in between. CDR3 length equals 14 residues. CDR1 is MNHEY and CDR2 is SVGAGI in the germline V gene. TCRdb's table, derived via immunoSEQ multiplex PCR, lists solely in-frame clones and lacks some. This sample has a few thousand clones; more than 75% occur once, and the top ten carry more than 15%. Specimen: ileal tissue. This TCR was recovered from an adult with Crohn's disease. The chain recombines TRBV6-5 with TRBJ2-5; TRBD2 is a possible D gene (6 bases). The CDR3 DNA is TGTGCCAGCAGCCTCGGGGGACCTCAAGAGACCCAGTACTTC. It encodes CASSLGGPQETQYF.